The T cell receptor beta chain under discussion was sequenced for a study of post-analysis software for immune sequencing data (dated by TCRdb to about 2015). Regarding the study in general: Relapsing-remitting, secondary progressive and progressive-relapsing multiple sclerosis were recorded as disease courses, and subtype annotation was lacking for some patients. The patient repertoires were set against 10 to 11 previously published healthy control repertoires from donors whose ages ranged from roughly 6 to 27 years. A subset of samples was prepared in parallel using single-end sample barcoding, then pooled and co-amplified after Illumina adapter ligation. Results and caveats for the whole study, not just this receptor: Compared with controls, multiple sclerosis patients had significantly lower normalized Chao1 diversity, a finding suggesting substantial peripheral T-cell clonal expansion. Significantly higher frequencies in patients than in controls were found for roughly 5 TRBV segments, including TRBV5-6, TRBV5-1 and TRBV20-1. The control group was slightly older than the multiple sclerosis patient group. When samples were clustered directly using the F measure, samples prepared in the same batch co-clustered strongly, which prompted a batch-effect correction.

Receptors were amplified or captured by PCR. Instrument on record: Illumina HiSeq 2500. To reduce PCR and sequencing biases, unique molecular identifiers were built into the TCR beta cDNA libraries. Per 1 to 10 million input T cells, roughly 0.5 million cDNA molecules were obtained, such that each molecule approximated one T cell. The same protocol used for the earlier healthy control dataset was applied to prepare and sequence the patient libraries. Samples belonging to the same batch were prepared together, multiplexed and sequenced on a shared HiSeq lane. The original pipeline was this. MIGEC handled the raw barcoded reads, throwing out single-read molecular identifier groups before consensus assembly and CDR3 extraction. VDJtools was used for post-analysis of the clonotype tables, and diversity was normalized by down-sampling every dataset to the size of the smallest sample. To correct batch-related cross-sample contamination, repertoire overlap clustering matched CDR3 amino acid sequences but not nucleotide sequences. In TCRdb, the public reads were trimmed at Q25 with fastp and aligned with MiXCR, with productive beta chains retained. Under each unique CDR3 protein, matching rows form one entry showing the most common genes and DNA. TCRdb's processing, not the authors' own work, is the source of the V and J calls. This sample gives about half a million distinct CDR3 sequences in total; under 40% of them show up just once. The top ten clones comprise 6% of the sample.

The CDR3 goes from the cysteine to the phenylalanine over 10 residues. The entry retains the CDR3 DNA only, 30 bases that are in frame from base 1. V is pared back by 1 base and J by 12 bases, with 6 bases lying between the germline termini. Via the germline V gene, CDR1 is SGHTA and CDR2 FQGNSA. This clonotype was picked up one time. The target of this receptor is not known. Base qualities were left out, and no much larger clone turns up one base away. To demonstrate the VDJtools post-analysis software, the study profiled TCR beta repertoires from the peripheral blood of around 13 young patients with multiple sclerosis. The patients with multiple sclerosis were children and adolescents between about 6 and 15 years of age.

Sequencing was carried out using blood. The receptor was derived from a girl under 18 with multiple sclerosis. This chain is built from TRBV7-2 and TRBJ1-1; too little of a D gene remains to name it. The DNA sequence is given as TGTGCCAGCAGCTTAGGGGCCCCTTTCTTT. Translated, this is CASSLGAPFF.